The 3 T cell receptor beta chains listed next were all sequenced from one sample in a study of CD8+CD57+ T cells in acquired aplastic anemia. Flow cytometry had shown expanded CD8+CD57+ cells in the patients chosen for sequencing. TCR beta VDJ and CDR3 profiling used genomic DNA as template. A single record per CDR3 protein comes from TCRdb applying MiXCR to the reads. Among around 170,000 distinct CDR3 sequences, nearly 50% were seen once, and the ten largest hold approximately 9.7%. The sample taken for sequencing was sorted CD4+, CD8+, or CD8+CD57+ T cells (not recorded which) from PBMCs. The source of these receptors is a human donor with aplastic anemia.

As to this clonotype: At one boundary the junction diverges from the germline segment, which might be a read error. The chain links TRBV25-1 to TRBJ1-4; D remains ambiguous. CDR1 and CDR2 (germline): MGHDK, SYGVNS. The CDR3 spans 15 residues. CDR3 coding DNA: TGTGCCAGCAGTGACGACCGGGCGGGGTCAGCCAAACTGCTTTTT. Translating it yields CASSDDRAGSAKLLF.

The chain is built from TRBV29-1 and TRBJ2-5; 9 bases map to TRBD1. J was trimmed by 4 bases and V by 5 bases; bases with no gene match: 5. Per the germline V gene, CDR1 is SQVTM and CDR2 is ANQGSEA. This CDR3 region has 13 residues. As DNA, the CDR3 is TGCAGCGTTAGACAGGGGGGTGGAGAGACCCAGTACTTC. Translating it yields CSVRQGGGETQYF.

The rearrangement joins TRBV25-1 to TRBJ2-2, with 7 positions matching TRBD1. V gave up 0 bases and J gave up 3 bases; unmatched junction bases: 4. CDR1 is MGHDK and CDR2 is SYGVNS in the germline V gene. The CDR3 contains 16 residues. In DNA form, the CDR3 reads TGTGCCAGCAGTGAATACCGGGACAGAGACACCGGGGAGCTGTTTTTT. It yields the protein CASSEYRDRDTGELFF. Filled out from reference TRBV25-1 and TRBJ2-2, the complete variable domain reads EADIYQTPRYLVIGTGKKITLECSQTMGHDKMYWYQQDPGMELHLIHYSYGVNSTEKGDLSSESTVSRIRTEHFPLTLESARPSHTSQYLCASSEYRDRDTGELFFGEGSRLTVL.